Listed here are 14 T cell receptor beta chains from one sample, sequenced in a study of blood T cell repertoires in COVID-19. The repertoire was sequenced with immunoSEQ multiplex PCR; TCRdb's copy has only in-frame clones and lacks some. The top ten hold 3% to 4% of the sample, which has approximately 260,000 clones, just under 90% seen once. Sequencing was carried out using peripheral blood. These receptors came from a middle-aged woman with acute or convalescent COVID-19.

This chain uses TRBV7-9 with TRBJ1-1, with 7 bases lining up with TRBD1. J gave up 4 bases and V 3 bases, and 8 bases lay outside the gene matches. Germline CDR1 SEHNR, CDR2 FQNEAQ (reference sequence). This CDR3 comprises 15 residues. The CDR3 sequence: CASSFQGDLTTEAFF. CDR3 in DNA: TGTGCCAGCAGCTTCCAGGGGGATTTGACCACTGAAGCTTTCTTT.

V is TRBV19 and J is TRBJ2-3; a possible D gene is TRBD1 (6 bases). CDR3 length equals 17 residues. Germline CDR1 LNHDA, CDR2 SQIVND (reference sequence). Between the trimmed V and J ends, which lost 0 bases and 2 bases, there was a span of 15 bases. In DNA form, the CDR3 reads TGTGCCAGTAGTATAGAGGACAGTAATACGGCCACAGATACGCAGTATTTT. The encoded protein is CASSIEDSNTATDTQYF.

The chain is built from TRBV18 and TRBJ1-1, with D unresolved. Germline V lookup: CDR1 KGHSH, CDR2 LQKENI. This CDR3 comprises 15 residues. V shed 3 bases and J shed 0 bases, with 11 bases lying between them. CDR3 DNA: TGTGCCAGCTCACCTTTCTTGCAGATGAACACTGAAGCTTTCTTT. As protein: CASSPFLQMNTEAFF.

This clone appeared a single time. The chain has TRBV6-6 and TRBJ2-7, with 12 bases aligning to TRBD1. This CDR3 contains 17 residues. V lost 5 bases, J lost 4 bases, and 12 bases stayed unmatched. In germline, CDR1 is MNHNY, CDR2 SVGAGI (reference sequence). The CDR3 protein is CASSPAGTGGGRYEQYV. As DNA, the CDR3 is TGTGCCAGCAGTCCAGCGGGGACAGGGGGCGGGAGATACGAGCAGTACGTC.

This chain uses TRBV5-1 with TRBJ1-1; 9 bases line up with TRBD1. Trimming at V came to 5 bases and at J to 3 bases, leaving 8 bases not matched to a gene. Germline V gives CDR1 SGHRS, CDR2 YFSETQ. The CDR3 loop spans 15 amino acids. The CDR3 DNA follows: TGCGCCAGCAGTAACAGGGGGCTCGGGGACACTGAAGCTTTCTTT. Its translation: CASSNRGLGDTEAFF. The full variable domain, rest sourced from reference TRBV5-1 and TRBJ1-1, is KAGVTQTPRYLIKTRGQQVTLSCSPISGHRSVSWYQQTPGQGLQFLFEYFSETQRNKGNFPGRFSGRQFSNSRSEMNVSTLELGDSALYLCASSNRGLGDTEAFFGQGTRLTVV.

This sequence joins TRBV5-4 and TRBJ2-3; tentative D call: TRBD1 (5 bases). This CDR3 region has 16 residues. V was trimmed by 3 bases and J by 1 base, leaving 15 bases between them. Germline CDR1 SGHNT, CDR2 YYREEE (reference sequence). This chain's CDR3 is CASSSNLGARTDTQYF. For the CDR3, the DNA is TGTGCCAGCAGCTCCAACCTAGGGGCTCGCACAGATACGCAGTATTTT.

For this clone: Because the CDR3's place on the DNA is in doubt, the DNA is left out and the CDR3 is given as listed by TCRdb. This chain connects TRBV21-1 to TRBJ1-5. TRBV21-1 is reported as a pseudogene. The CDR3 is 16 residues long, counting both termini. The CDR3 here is CASSKVGEGSNQPQHF.

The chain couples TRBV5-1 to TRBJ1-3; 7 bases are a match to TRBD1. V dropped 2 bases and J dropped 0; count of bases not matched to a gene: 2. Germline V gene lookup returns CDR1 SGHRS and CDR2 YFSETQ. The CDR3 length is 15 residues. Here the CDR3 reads CASSFSGGSGNTIYF. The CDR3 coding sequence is TGCGCCAGCAGCTTTTCAGGGGGCTCTGGAAACACCATATATTTT.

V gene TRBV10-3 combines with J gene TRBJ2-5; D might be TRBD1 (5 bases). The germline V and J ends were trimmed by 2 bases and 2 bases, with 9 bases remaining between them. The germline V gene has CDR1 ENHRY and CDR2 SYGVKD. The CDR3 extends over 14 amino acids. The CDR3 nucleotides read TGTGCCATCAGTGAGGGACACGGACAAGAGACCCAGTACTTC. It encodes CAISEGHGQETQYF.

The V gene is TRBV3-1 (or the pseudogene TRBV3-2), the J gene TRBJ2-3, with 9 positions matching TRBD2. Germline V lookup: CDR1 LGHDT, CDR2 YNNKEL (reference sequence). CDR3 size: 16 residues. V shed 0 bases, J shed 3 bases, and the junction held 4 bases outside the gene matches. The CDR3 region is CASSQDRGGVTDTQYF. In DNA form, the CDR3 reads TGTGCCAGCAGCCAAGATCGCGGGGGGGTGACAGATACGCAGTATTTT.

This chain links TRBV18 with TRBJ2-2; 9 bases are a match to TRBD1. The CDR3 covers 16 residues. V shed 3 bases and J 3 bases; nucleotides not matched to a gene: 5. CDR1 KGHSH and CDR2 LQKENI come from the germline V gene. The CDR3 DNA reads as TGTGCCAGCTCACCGCGGGGACAGGGATACACCGGGGAGCTGTTTTTT. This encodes CASSPRGQGYTGELFF.

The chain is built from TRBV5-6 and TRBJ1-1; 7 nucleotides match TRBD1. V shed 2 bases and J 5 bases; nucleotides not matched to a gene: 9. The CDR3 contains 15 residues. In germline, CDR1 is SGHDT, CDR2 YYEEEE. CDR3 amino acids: CASSFSGQRRTEAFF. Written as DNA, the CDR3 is TGTGCCAGCAGCTTTTCGGGACAGAGGAGGACTGAAGCTTTCTTT.

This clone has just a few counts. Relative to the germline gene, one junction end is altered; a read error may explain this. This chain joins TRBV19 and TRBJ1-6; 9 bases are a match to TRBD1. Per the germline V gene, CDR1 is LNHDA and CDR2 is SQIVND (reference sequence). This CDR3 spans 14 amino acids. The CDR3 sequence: CASSLDRGISPLHF. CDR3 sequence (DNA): TGTGCCAGTAGTTTAGACAGGGGGATTTCACCCCTCCACTTT.

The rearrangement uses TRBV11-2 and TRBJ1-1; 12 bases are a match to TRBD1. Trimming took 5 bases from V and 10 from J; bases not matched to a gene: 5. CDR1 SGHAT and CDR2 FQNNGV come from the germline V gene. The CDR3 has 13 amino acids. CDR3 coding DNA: TGTGCCAGCAGCGGGACAGGGGGCTTCGGAGCTTTCTTT. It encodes CASSGTGGFGAFF.